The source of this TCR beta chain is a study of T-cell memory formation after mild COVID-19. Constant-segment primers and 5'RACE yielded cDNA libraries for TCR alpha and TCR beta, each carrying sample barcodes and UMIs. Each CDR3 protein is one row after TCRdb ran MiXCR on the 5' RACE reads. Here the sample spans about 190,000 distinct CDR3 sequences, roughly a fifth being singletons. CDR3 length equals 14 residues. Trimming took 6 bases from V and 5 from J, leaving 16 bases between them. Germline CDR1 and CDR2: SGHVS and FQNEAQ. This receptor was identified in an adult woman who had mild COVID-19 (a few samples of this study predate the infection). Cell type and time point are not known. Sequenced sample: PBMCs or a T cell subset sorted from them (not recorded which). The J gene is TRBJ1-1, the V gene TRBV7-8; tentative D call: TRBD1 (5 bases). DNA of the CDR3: TGTGCCAGCAGTTATCCCCTTGGGGGGACTGAAGCTTTCTTT. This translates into CASSYPLGGTEAFF.